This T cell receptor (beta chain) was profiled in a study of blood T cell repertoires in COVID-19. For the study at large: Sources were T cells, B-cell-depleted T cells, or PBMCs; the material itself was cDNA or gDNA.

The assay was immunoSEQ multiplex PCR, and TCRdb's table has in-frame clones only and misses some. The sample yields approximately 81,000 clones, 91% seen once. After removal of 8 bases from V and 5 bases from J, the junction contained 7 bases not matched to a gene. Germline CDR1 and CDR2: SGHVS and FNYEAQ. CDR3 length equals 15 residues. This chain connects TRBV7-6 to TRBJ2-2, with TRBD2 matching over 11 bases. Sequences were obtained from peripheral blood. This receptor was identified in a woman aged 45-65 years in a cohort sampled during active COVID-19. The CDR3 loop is CASQAGTSGTGELFF. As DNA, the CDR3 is TGTGCCAGCCAGGCTGGGACTAGCGGTACCGGGGAGCTGTTTTTT. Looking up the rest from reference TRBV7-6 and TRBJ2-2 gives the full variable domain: GAGVSQSPRYKVTKRGQDVALRCDPISGHVSLYWYRQALGQGPEFLTYFNYEAQQDKSGLPNDRFSAERPEGSISTLTIQRTEQRDSAMYRCASQAGTSGTGELFFGEGSRLTVL.